These T cell receptor beta chains were read from a single sample in a study of cytomegalovirus exposure and HLA in healthy donors. The protocol was immunoSEQ multiplex PCR, while the TCRdb copy is restricted to in-frame clones and leaves out a portion. The sample comprises 50,000 to 70,000 clones, 83% of which are singletons, and about 1.6% rests with the top ten. Sequenced sample: PBMCs. The receptors originated from a human donor in good health. Both conserved end residues are part of each CDR3. The D gene is left open where the match is weak. The size of a clone is reported for some rows only, either as once, few or many, or as a class for expanded clones.

clone_size: NA; d_call: NA; j_call: TRBJ1-1; v_call: TRBV28; cdr3_nt: TGTGCCAGCAGTTCCTCCGAGGCAGGGGCTACTGAAGCTTTCTTT; cdr3_aa: CASSSSEAGATEAFF
clone_size: NA; d_call: TRBD1; j_call: TRBJ1-2; v_call: TRBV9; cdr3_nt: TGTGCCAGCAGCGTGGATTTCACCGGGACAGGGGGCCCAAATGGTGGCTACACCTTC; cdr3_aa: CASSVDFTGTGGPNGGYTF
clone_size: NA; d_call: TRBD2; j_call: TRBJ2-1; v_call: TRBV9; cdr3_nt: TGTGCCAGCCCCTCTAGCGGGAGATACAATGAGCAGTTCTTC; cdr3_aa: CASPSSGRYNEQFF
clone_size: few; d_call: NA; j_call: TRBJ1-1; v_call: TRBV7-3; cdr3_nt: TGTGCCAGCAGCTTACACGGAGGACTGAACACTGAAGCTTTCTTT; cdr3_aa: CASSLHGGLNTEAFF
clone_size: NA; d_call: NA; j_call: TRBJ2-1; v_call: TRBV27; cdr3_nt: TGTGCCAGCAGTCCCCGGTCCTACAATGAGCAGTTCTTC; cdr3_aa: CASSPRSYNEQFF
clone_size: NA; d_call: NA; j_call: TRBJ2-5; v_call: TRBV30; cdr3_nt: TGTGCCTGGAGCGCGGCCGGTGTGACCCAGTACTTC; cdr3_aa: CAWSAAGVTQYF
clone_size: NA; d_call: TRBD1; j_call: TRBJ1-1; v_call: TRBV18; cdr3_nt: TGTGCCAGCTCACCACTTCAGACAGGGCCTAACTTGAACACTGAAGCTTTCTTT; cdr3_aa: CASSPLQTGPNLNTEAFF
clone_size: large; d_call: TRBD1; j_call: TRBJ1-4; v_call: TRBV4-2; cdr3_nt: TGTGCCAGCAGCCAAGACGCGACAGGGTTAAATGAAAAACTGTTTTTT; cdr3_aa: CASSQDATGLNEKLFF
clone_size: NA; d_call: NA; j_call: TRBJ2-7; v_call: TRBV6-1; cdr3_nt: TGTGCCAGCTTATTCACTTTGGGGGGAACCTACGAGCAGTACTTC; cdr3_aa: CASLFTLGGTYEQYF
clone_size: NA; d_call: NA; j_call: TRBJ2-2; v_call: TRBV4-2; cdr3_nt: TGTGCCAGCGGTGGACTGAGGATGATAGGGTCGACCGGGAACACCGGGGAGCTGTTTTTT; cdr3_aa: CASGGLRMIGSTGNTGELFF
clone_size: NA; d_call: TRBD2; j_call: TRBJ2-1; v_call: TRBV5-6; cdr3_nt: TGTGCCAGCAGCTTGCGAGCGGGAGCTTACAATGAGCAGTTCTTC; cdr3_aa: CASSLRAGAYNEQFF
clone_size: few; d_call: TRBD2; j_call: TRBJ2-3; v_call: TRBV19; cdr3_nt: TGTGCCAGTAGTATAGGACTAGCGGAAGTCACAGATACGCAGTATTTT; cdr3_aa: CASSIGLAEVTDTQYF
clone_size: NA; d_call: TRBD1; j_call: TRBJ1-5; v_call: TRBV7-9; cdr3_nt: TGTGCCAGCAGCTTAGTGGCCGGGACAGGGGATACTCAGCCCCAGCATTTT; cdr3_aa: CASSLVAGTGDTQPQHF
clone_size: NA; d_call: NA; j_call: TRBJ2-3; v_call: TRBV4-3; cdr3_nt: TGCGCCAGCAGCCCCCAAGGGGCGCCTCCAGATACGCAGTATTTT; cdr3_aa: CASSPQGAPPDTQYF
clone_size: NA; d_call: TRBD1; j_call: TRBJ2-7; v_call: TRBV29-1; cdr3_nt: TGCAGCGTTGGTCGGGACAGAACCTACGAGCAGTACTTC; cdr3_aa: CSVGRDRTYEQYF
clone_size: once; d_call: NA; j_call: TRBJ1-2; v_call: TRBV5-1; cdr3_nt: TGCGCCAGCAGCTGGGGCCCCCTGAAGGCCACACGGGACTATGGCTACACCTTC; cdr3_aa: CASSWGPLKATRDYGYTF
clone_size: once; d_call: NA; j_call: TRBJ1-2; v_call: TRBV5-4; cdr3_nt: TGTGCCAGCAGCTTGGATGGGGGCCCCGTCCTCTATGGCTACACCTTC; cdr3_aa: CASSLDGGPVLYGYTF
clone_size: NA; d_call: NA; j_call: TRBJ1-1; v_call: TRBV28; cdr3_nt: TGTGCCAGCAGTTTAGGGAACAGGGTTCTGACTGAAGCTTTCTTT; cdr3_aa: CASSLGNRVLTEAFF
clone_size: NA; d_call: NA; j_call: TRBJ2-2; v_call: TRBV2; cdr3_nt: TGTGCCAGCAGTGAGGCTACAGGGGGGGCCGGGGAGCTGTTTTTT; cdr3_aa: CASSEATGGAGELFF
clone_size: few; d_call: TRBD2; j_call: TRBJ2-1; v_call: TRBV10-1; cdr3_nt: TGCGCCAGCAGTGAGGAGCGGGGCTACTACAATGAGCAGTTCTTC; cdr3_aa: CASSEERGYYNEQFF
clone_size: NA; d_call: TRBD1; j_call: TRBJ2-7; v_call: TRBV11-2; cdr3_nt: TGTGCCAGCAGCGAATTAACAGGGGGCTACGAGCAGTACTTC; cdr3_aa: CASSELTGGYEQYF
clone_size: NA; d_call: NA; j_call: TRBJ1-5; v_call: TRBV7-9; cdr3_nt: TGTGCCAGCAGCAAGACAGAAAATCAGCCCCAGCATTTT; cdr3_aa: CASSKTENQPQHF
clone_size: NA; d_call: NA; j_call: TRBJ1-2; v_call: TRBV6-5; cdr3_nt: TGTGCCAGCAGTCTACAGGGCCGATCCTATGGCTACACCTTC; cdr3_aa: CASSLQGRSYGYTF
clone_size: NA; d_call: TRBD1; j_call: TRBJ1-2; v_call: TRBV9; cdr3_nt: TGTGCCAGCAGCGTTGGACAGGGGGTCAACTATGGCTACACCTTC; cdr3_aa: CASSVGQGVNYGYTF
clone_size: NA; d_call: TRBD2; j_call: TRBJ2-3; v_call: TRBV18; cdr3_nt: TGTGCCAGCTCAGTGACTAGCGGGAGAAGCACAGATACGCAGTATTTT; cdr3_aa: CASSVTSGRSTDTQYF
clone_size: NA; d_call: NA; j_call: TRBJ1-2; v_call: TRBV4-3; cdr3_nt: TGCGCCAGCAGCCAAGATTCAGGGTACTATGGCTACACCTTC; cdr3_aa: CASSQDSGYYGYTF
clone_size: NA; d_call: TRBD2; j_call: TRBJ2-7; v_call: TRBV4-3; cdr3_nt: TGCGCCAGCAGCCAGACCTTGGCGGGAGGACTAACCTACGAGCAGTACTTC; cdr3_aa: CASSQTLAGGLTYEQYF
clone_size: NA; d_call: TRBD2; j_call: TRBJ2-1; v_call: TRBV28; cdr3_nt: TGTGCCAGCAGTTCCCGGGGCGGGGGACTCTACAATGAGCAGTTCTTC; cdr3_aa: CASSSRGGGLYNEQFF
clone_size: NA; d_call: TRBD1; j_call: TRBJ2-5; v_call: TRBV5-1; cdr3_nt: TGCGCCAGCAGCCGCTCCGGGTCGACAGGGGGCCAAGAGACCCAGTACTTC; cdr3_aa: CASSRSGSTGGQETQYF
clone_size: NA; d_call: NA; j_call: TRBJ2-7; v_call: TRBV5-4; cdr3_nt: TGTGCCAGCAGCCCAAACTCCTACGAGCAGTACTTC; cdr3_aa: CASSPNSYEQYF
clone_size: NA; d_call: TRBD1; j_call: TRBJ2-3; v_call: TRBV5-1; cdr3_nt: TGCGCCAGCAGCTTGCTCCGGGACAGGCTCACAGATACGCAGTATTTT; cdr3_aa: CASSLLRDRLTDTQYF
clone_size: once; d_call: NA; j_call: TRBJ2-5; v_call: TRBV5-6; cdr3_nt: TGTGCCAGCAGCTTGCCCTCAGAGACCCAGTACTTC; cdr3_aa: CASSLPSETQYF
clone_size: NA; d_call: TRBD2; j_call: TRBJ2-7; v_call: TRBV6-1; cdr3_nt: TGTGCCAGCGTCCTGGGCGGGGGCGAGCAGTACTTC; cdr3_aa: CASVLGGGEQYF
clone_size: NA; d_call: NA; j_call: TRBJ2-3; v_call: TRBV5-1; cdr3_nt: TGCGCCAGCAGCGCCTCGGGAAATTCAGATACGCAGTATTTT; cdr3_aa: CASSASGNSDTQYF
clone_size: NA; d_call: NA; j_call: TRBJ2-1; v_call: TRBV7-8; cdr3_nt: TGTGCCAGCAGCTCCCTGGGGGAGGCCACCAATGAGCAGTTCTTC; cdr3_aa: CASSSLGEATNEQFF
clone_size: NA; d_call: TRBD1; j_call: TRBJ1-1; v_call: TRBV18; cdr3_nt: TGTGCCAGCTCACCAGAAGGGACAGGGTCTGAAGCTTTCTTT; cdr3_aa: CASSPEGTGSEAFF
clone_size: NA; d_call: NA; j_call: TRBJ1-1; v_call: TRBV7-9; cdr3_nt: TGTGCCAGCAGCTCACAAGAGAACACTGAAGCTTTCTTT; cdr3_aa: CASSSQENTEAFF
clone_size: NA; d_call: TRBD1; j_call: TRBJ1-1; v_call: TRBV29-1; cdr3_nt: TGCAGCGTTGAAAGGGACAGCTTGAACACTGAAGCTTTCTTT; cdr3_aa: CSVERDSLNTEAFF
clone_size: NA; d_call: TRBD1; j_call: TRBJ1-1; v_call: TRBV7-2; cdr3_nt: TGTGCCAGCAGGCCTACAGGGGGCGCGACTGAAGCTTTCTTT; cdr3_aa: CASRPTGGATEAFF
clone_size: few; d_call: NA; j_call: TRBJ1-2; v_call: TRBV6-1; cdr3_nt: TGTGCCAGCAATACCTACGGGAGGGACTATGGCTACACCTTC; cdr3_aa: CASNTYGRDYGYTF
clone_size: NA; d_call: NA; j_call: TRBJ2-2; v_call: TRBV6-1; cdr3_nt: TGTGCCAGCACCCTTCCAGTTACCTCCGGGGAGCTGTTTTTT; cdr3_aa: CASTLPVTSGELFF
clone_size: once; d_call: TRBD1; j_call: TRBJ1-4; v_call: TRBV19; cdr3_nt: TGTGCCAGTAGTATAGGAGCAGGGGGAAATGAAAAACTGTTTTTT; cdr3_aa: CASSIGAGGNEKLFF
clone_size: NA; d_call: NA; j_call: TRBJ2-1; v_call: TRBV7-3; cdr3_nt: TGTGCCAGCAGCTTAGGGCTATTCGATGAGCAGTTCTTC; cdr3_aa: CASSLGLFDEQFF
clone_size: NA; d_call: NA; j_call: TRBJ2-1; v_call: TRBV28; cdr3_nt: TGTGCCAGCAGTTTACTCTGGAGGCCGGGCAATGAGCAGTTCTTC; cdr3_aa: CASSLLWRPGNEQFF
clone_size: few; d_call: NA; j_call: TRBJ1-6; v_call: TRBV2; cdr3_nt: TGTGCCAGCAGTGTCGGGGGGCGGTCACCCCTCCACTTT; cdr3_aa: CASSVGGRSPLHF
clone_size: NA; d_call: TRBD2; j_call: TRBJ2-5; v_call: TRBV13; cdr3_nt: TGTGCCAGCAGCAGTAGCGGGAGGGCCAGTAAAGAGACCCAGTACTTC; cdr3_aa: CASSSSGRASKETQYF
clone_size: NA; d_call: TRBD1; j_call: TRBJ2-3; v_call: TRBV2; cdr3_nt: TGTGCCAGCAGTGAATCGGGACAGGGTTTAGGCACAGATACGCAGTATTTT; cdr3_aa: CASSESGQGLGTDTQYF
clone_size: NA; d_call: TRBD1; j_call: TRBJ1-4; v_call: TRBV19; cdr3_nt: TGTGCCAGTAGTATAGGACAGGGGGCGTATGAAAAACTGTTTTTT; cdr3_aa: CASSIGQGAYEKLFF
clone_size: NA; d_call: NA; j_call: TRBJ2-2; v_call: TRBV7-2; cdr3_nt: TGTGCCAGCAGCTTCGGGAACACCGGGGAGCTGTTTTTT; cdr3_aa: CASSFGNTGELFF
clone_size: NA; d_call: TRBD1; j_call: TRBJ2-5; v_call: TRBV6-5; cdr3_nt: TGTGCCAGCAGACGACAGGGCCGAGAGACCCAGTACTTC; cdr3_aa: CASRRQGRETQYF
clone_size: NA; d_call: TRBD2; j_call: TRBJ2-1; v_call: TRBV11-2; cdr3_nt: TGTGCCAGCAGTTCCTATAGCGGGGGGCCTTACAATGAGCAGTTCTTC; cdr3_aa: CASSSYSGGPYNEQFF
clone_size: NA; d_call: TRBD1; j_call: TRBJ1-4; v_call: TRBV5-1; cdr3_nt: TGCGCCAGCAGCTGGACAGGGGATCGGGAAAAACTGTTTTTT; cdr3_aa: CASSWTGDREKLFF
clone_size: NA; d_call: TRBD2; j_call: TRBJ2-2; v_call: TRBV7-2; cdr3_nt: TGTGCCAGCAGCTTATTTGCGGGAGGGACCGGGGAGCTGTTTTTT; cdr3_aa: CASSLFAGGTGELFF
clone_size: NA; d_call: NA; j_call: TRBJ2-1; v_call: TRBV6-1; cdr3_nt: TGTGCCAGCTGGGGCAGGGACAATGAGCAGTTCTTC; cdr3_aa: CASWGRDNEQFF